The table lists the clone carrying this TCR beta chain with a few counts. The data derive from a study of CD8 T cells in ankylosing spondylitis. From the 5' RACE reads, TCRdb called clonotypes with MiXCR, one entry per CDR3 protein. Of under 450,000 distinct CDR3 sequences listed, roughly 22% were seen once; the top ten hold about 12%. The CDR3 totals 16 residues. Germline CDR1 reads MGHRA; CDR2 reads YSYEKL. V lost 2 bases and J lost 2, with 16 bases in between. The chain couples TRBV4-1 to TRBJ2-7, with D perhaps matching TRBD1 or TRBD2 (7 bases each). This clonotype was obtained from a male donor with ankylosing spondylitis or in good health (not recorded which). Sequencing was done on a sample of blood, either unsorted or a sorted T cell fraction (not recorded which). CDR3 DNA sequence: TGCGCCAGCAGCCAATGGGGAGGGACAGATCCCTACGAGCAGTACTTC. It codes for CASSQWGGTDPYEQYF.